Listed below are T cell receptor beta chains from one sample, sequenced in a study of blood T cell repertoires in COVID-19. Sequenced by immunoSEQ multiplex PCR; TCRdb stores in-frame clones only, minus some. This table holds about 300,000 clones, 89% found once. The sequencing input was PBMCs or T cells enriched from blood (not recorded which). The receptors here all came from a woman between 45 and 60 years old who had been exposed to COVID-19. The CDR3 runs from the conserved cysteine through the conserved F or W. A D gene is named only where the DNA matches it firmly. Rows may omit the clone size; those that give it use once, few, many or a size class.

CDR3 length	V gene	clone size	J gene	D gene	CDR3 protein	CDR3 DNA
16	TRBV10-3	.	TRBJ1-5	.	CAISESGAGDDAAQHF	TGTGCCATCAGTGAGTCTGGGGCAGGGGATGATGCGGCCCAGCATTTT
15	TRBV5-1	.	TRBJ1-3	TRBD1	CASSGQGLSGNTIYF	TGCGCCAGCAGCGGACAGGGCCTCTCTGGAAACACCATATATTTT
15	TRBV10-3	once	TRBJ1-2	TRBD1	CAISDRQGDFDGYTF	TGTGCCATCAGCGACCGACAGGGGGATTTTGATGGCTACACCTTC
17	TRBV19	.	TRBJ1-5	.	CASSIARNSPGNQPQHF	TGTGCCAGTAGTATAGCCCGCAACTCACCGGGCAATCAGCCCCAGCATTTT
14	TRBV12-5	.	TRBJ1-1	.	CASGKGTQNTEAFF	TGTGCTAGTGGTAAAGGGACACAGAACACTGAAGCTTTCTTT
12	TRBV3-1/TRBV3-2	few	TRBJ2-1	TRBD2	CASSPSSGGAFF	TGTGCCAGCAGCCCATCTAGCGGGGGGGCGTTCTTC
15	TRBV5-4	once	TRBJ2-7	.	CASSLSGALNYEQYF	TGTGCCAGCAGCTTATCAGGGGCCCTTAACTACGAGCAGTACTTC
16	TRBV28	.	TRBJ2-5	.	CASSWGQVAGQETQYF	TGTGCCAGCAGTTGGGGCCAAGTGGCAGGTCAAGAGACCCAGTACTTC
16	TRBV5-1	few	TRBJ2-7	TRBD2	CASSPAVAGPSYEQYF	TGCGCCAGCAGCCCCGCCGTAGCGGGCCCCTCCTACGAGCAGTACTTC
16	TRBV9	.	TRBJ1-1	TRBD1	CASSVEGQGPYTEAFF	TGTGCCAGCAGCGTAGAAGGACAGGGACCCTACACTGAAGCTTTCTTT
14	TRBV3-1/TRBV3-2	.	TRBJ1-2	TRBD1	CASRQTGTFFGYTF	TGTGCCAGCAGACAGACAGGGACTTTTTTTGGCTACACCTTC
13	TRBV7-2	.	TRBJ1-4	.	CASSLAVNEKLFF	TGTGCCAGCAGCTTAGCTGTAAATGAAAAACTGTTTTTT
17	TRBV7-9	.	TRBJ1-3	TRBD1	CASSLALGQGSGNTIYF	TGTGCCAGCAGCTTAGCTCTGGGACAGGGTTCTGGAAACACCATATATTTT
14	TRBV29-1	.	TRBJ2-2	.	CSVCLGSDTGELFF	TGCAGCGTTTGTCTCGGTAGCGACACCGGGGAGCTGTTTTTT
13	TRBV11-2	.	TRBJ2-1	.	CASSQQDYNEQFF	TGTGCCAGCAGCCAACAGGATTACAATGAGCAGTTCTTC
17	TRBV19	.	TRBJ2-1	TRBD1	CASNPFRGQGFHNEQFF	TGTGCCAGTAACCCCTTCCGGGGACAGGGGTTCCACAATGAGCAGTTCTTC
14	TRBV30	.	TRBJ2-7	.	CACIKQGPPYEQYF	TGTGCCTGTATAAAACAGGGTCCTCCCTACGAGCAGTACTTC
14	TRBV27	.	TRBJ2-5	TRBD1	CASSLSNRGETQYF	TGTGCCAGCAGTTTATCGAACAGGGGAGAGACCCAGTACTTC
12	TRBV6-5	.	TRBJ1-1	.	CASSSRSTEAFF	TGTGCCAGCAGTTCCAGAAGTACTGAAGCTTTCTTT
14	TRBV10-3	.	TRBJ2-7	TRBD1	CAIRKPGQPYEQYF	TGTGCCATCAGGAAACCGGGACAGCCCTACGAGCAGTACTTC
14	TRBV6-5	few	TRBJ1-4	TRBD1	CASRPGQGREKLFF	TGTGCCAGCAGACCCGGACAGGGGAGGGAAAAACTGTTTTTT
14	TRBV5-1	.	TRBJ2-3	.	CASSVESRSDTQYF	TGCGCCAGCAGCGTCGAATCTAGGTCAGATACGCAGTATTTT
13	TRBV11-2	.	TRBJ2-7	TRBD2	CASRTAGPYEQYF	TGTGCCAGCAGAACAGCGGGGCCCTACGAGCAGTACTTC
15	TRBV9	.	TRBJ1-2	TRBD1	CASSDETGKTNGYTF	TGTGCCAGCAGCGACGAGACAGGGAAAACGAATGGCTACACCTTC
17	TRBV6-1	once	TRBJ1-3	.	CASSEWYGESSGNTIYF	TGTGCCAGCAGTGAGTGGTATGGGGAGTCCTCTGGAAACACCATATATTTT
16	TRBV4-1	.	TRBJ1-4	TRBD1	CASSQDVTGVVEKLFF	TGCGCCAGCAGCCAAGATGTGACAGGGGTCGTTGAAAAACTGTTTTTT
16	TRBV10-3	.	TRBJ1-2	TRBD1	CAISPSPGQGAFGYTF	TGTGCCATCAGTCCCAGTCCGGGACAGGGGGCGTTTGGCTACACCTTC
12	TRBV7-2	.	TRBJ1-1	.	CASSLGTVEAFF	TGTGCCAGCAGCTTAGGGACAGTTGAAGCTTTCTTT
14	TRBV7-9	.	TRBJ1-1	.	CASSLIRAGTEAFF	TGTGCCAGCAGCTTAATCAGGGCCGGAACTGAAGCTTTCTTT
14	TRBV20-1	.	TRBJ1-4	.	CSASAGGWGEKLFF	TGCAGTGCTAGTGCGGGGGGCTGGGGTGAAAAACTGTTTTTT
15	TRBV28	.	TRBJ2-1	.	CASRRKDRVEGEQFF	TGTGCCAGCAGAAGAAAAGACAGGGTGGAGGGTGAGCAGTTCTTC
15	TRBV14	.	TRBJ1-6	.	CASSPRSVGNSPLHF	TGTGCCAGCAGTCCTCGGTCGGTCGGGAACTCACCCCTCCACTTT
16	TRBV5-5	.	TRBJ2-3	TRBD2	CASSLGLAGDTDTQYF	TGTGCCAGCAGCTTGGGTCTAGCGGGGGACACAGATACGCAGTATTTT
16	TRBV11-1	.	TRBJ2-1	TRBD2	CASSPSKRGGDNEQFF	TGTGCCAGCAGCCCCTCCAAGCGGGGGGGGGACAATGAGCAGTTCTTC
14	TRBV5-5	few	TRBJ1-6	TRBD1	CASTLQGFNSPLHF	TGTGCCAGCACACTACAGGGGTTTAATTCACCCCTCCACTTT
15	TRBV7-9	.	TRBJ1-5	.	CASSSGTNLNQPQHF	TGTGCCAGCAGCTCCGGGACAAATCTAAATCAGCCCCAGCATTTT
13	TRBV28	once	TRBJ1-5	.	CASCTGGVQPQHF	TGTGCCAGCTGCACCGGGGGGGTCCAGCCCCAGCATTTT
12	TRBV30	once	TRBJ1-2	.	CAWKQTNYGYTF	TGTGCCTGGAAACAGACTAACTATGGCTACACCTTC
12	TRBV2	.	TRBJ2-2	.	CASHGLRGELFF	TGTGCCAGCCACGGTCTCCGCGGGGAGCTGTTTTTT
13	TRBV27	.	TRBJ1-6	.	CASSLWANSPLHF	TGTGCCAGCAGTTTATGGGCTAATTCACCCCTCCACTTT
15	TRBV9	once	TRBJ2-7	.	CASSVEAEVRGEQYF	TGTGCCAGCAGCGTAGAGGCCGAGGTAAGGGGCGAGCAGTACTTC
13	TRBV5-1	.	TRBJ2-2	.	CASSLPPSGELFF	TGCGCCAGCAGCTTGCCCCCTTCCGGGGAGCTGTTTTTT
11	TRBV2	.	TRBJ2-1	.	CASSGPGVEFF	TGTGCCAGCAGTGGGCCAGGGGTGGAGTTCTTC